Listed here are 16 T cell receptor beta chains from one sample, sequenced in a study of blood T cell repertoires in COVID-19. Method: immunoSEQ multiplex PCR; TCRdb's copy keeps in-frame clones and lacks some. Of over 120,000 clones listed, roughly 88% are singletons. Input material: peripheral blood. The receptor set was obtained from a man between 65 and 79 years old with acute or convalescent COVID-19.

Here the CDR3 reads CATNSGLGMTDTQYF. CDR3 coding DNA: TGTGCCACCAACTCGGGACTAGGAATGACAGATACGCAGTATTTT. The J gene is TRBJ2-3, the V gene TRBV24-1, with 8 bases fitting TRBD2. The CDR3 has 15 amino acids. Unmatched junction bases numbered 9, after V lost 8 bases and J lost 3 bases. The germline V gene has CDR1 KGHDR and CDR2 SFDVKD.

This clone was observed a single time. V is TRBV7-9 and J is TRBJ1-4; TRBD1 agrees at 8 bases. The CDR3 spans 14 residues. V shed 1 base and J 8 bases; nucleotides not matched to a gene: 3. Germline CDR1 and CDR2: SEHNR and FQNEAQ (reference sequence). CDR3 amino acids: CASSLVGTGEKLFF. The CDR3 nucleotides are TGTGCCAGCAGCTTAGTCGGGACAGGAGAAAAACTGTTTTTT.

The rearrangement uses TRBV6-5 and TRBJ2-5, with 7 nucleotides matching TRBD1. The J segment lost 2 bases and the V segment lost 10 bases, leaving 7 bases of the junction unmatched. The CDR3 is 13 amino acids. Germline V gives CDR1 MNHEY, CDR2 SVGAGI. The CDR3 DNA reads TGTGCCACCCGACAGGGTGTACAAGAGACCCAGTACTTC. Its protein product is CATRQGVQETQYF.

The chain carries TRBV11-2 and TRBJ1-1; D is unclear. V was shortened by 6 bases and J by 4 bases, with 12 bases between the two germline ends. CDR1 SGHAT and CDR2 FQNNGV come from the germline V gene. The CDR3 contains 13 residues. CDR3 in amino acids: CASSFRLGTEAFF. The DNA for the CDR3 is TGTGCCAGCAGTTTCAGACTTGGCACTGAAGCTTTCTTT.

This clone appeared a few times. The same CDR3 arises from other DNA sequences in this sample as well. V is TRBV7-2 and J is TRBJ1-5; TRBD1 matches 9 bases. From germline, CDR1 is SGHTA and CDR2 FQGNSA. J lost 7 bases, V lost 3 bases, and 4 bases had no gene match. This CDR3 comprises 14 residues. CDR3 coding DNA: TGTGCCAGCAGCTTTGGACAGGGGAACCAGCCCCAGCATTTT. As protein: CASSFGQGNQPQHF. The complete variable domain, with remaining parts taken from reference TRBV7-2 and TRBJ1-5, reads GAGVSQSPSNKVTEKGKDVELRCDPISGHTALYWYRQSLGQGLEFLIYFQGNSAPDKSGLPSDRFSAERTGGSVSTLTIQRTQQEDSAVYLCASSFGQGNQPQHFGDGTRLSIL.

The chain joins TRBV9 to TRBJ2-3; TRBD1 aligns across 9 bases. The V and J ends lost 0 bases and 4 bases, in that order; junction bases with no gene match: 6. This CDR3 spans 16 amino acids. CDR1 is SGDLS and CDR2 is YYNGEE in the germline V gene. CDR3 sequence reads: CASSVATGTGSDTQYF. CDR3 sequence (DNA): TGTGCCAGCAGCGTAGCTACGGGGACAGGGTCAGATACGCAGTATTTT.

This clone has only one observation. This chain uses TRBV27 with TRBJ2-5; 10 bases match TRBD2. After removal of 6 bases from V and 7 bases from J, the junction contained 11 bases not matched to a gene. This CDR3 has 15 residues. Germline lookup yields CDR1 MNHEY and CDR2 SMNVEV (reference sequence). The CDR3 region is CASRSGGAVLGTQYF. The CDR3 bases are TGTGCCAGCAGGAGCGGGGGGGCGGTTTTGGGGACCCAGTACTTC.

This sequence joins TRBV19 and TRBJ2-1; D possibly corresponds to TRBD2 (6 bases). The CDR3 runs to 17 residues. The V gene lost 5 bases and the J gene lost 4 bases, with 21 bases spanning the gap. Germline V gene data show CDR1 as LNHDA and CDR2 as SQIVND (reference sequence). The CDR3 DNA reads TGTGCCAGTAGTCCCCGGCGGGGTAGCGTCCTATACAATGAGCAGTTCTTC. Its translation is CASSPRRGSVLYNEQFF.

In this sample, this clone turned up many times. The chain joins TRBV5-8 to TRBJ1-5; D is undetermined. Trimming pared 3 bases from V and 3 bases from J, leaving 16 bases between. Germline lookup yields CDR1 SGHTS and CDR2 YDEGEE. The CDR3 extends over 16 amino acids. CDR3 protein: CASSWERGTYNQPQHF. CDR3 in DNA: TGTGCCAGCAGCTGGGAGAGAGGAACCTACAATCAGCCCCAGCATTTT.

V is TRBV7-2 and J is TRBJ1-1; 9 bases fit TRBD1. The CDR3 contains 14 residues. Germline V lookup: CDR1 SGHTA, CDR2 FQGNSA. J was trimmed by 10 bases and V by 4 bases; bases with no gene match: 10. The CDR3 region is CASSSRDRARGAFF. The CDR3 DNA sequence: TGTGCCAGCAGCTCCCGGGACAGGGCCCGGGGAGCTTTCTTT.

This clone was counted a single time. The CDR3 region is CASSSGQGAVVYGYTF. As DNA, the CDR3 is TGTGCCAGCAGCTCGGGACAGGGCGCTGTTGTATATGGCTACACCTTC. This chain connects TRBV5-5 to TRBJ1-2, with 9 bases aligning to TRBD1. This CDR3 is built from 16 residues. Unmatched junction bases numbered 11, after V lost 3 bases and J lost 5 bases. Germline loops: CDR1 SGHKS, CDR2 YYEKEE (reference sequence).

This clone was seen just once. The gene calls are TRBV19 and TRBJ1-5; 8 bases match TRBD1. From germline, CDR1 is LNHDA and CDR2 SQIVND (reference sequence). V shed 4 bases and J 6 bases; nucleotides not matched to a gene: 11. CDR3 size: 16 residues. CDR3 sequence (DNA): TGTGCCAGTAGTAACGTACAGGGGGTAGTAGGTCAGCCCCAGCATTTT. The encoded protein is CASSNVQGVVGQPQHF.

Points on this clone: Relative to the germline gene, one junction end is altered; a read error may explain this. The V call is TRBV5-1, the J call TRBJ2-1; a weak D match, TRBD1 (5 bases). The CDR3 runs 15 residues. Germline V gene sequence: CDR1 SGHRS, CDR2 YFSETQ. CDR3 residues: CASSFGQVSYNKQFF. Here the CDR3 DNA reads TGCGCCAGCAGCTTCGGACAAGTCTCCTACAATAAGCAGTTCTTC.

The gene calls are TRBV3-1 (or the pseudogene TRBV3-2) and TRBJ2-3, with a possible D match to TRBD2 (6 bases). V lost 0 bases to trimming and J lost 2 bases, with 15 bases between them. This CDR3 has 17 residues. In germline, CDR1 is LGHDT, CDR2 YNNKEL (reference sequence). CDR3: CASSQDKASDPTDTQYF. The CDR3 nucleotides are TGTGCCAGCAGCCAAGATAAGGCTAGCGACCCCACAGATACGCAGTATTTT.

V gene TRBV7-2 combines with J gene TRBJ2-7; perhaps TRBD2 as D (6 bases). The CDR3 runs to 15 residues. Germline values: CDR1 SGHTA, CDR2 FQGNSA. Trimming shortened V by 1 base and J by 6 bases, and 16 bases separated the two germline ends. This chain's CDR3 is CASSLVSSAGFEQYF. The CDR3 region has the DNA TGTGCCAGCAGCTTAGTTAGTAGTGCGGGATTCGAGCAGTACTTC. Full variable domain (rest looked up from reference TRBV7-2 and TRBJ2-7): GAGVSQSPSNKVTEKGKDVELRCDPISGHTALYWYRQSLGQGLEFLIYFQGNSAPDKSGLPSDRFSAERTGGSVSTLTIQRTQQEDSAVYLCASSLVSSAGFEQYFGPGTRLTVT.

This clone is a singleton in its sample. V is TRBV6-2 or TRBV6-3 and J is TRBJ2-5; 7 positions match TRBD1. Germline values: CDR1 MNHEY, CDR2 SVGEGT. CDR3 length: 20 amino acids. J was trimmed by 1 base and V by 5 bases; bases with no gene match: 22. This CDR3 reads CASSGSQTPTGPETQETQYF. CDR3 coding DNA: TGTGCCAGCAGTGGGTCGCAGACCCCGACAGGGCCCGAAACCCAAGAGACCCAGTACTTC.